Reported below is one TCR beta chain. Antigen specificity is unknown. Assay: immunoSEQ multiplex PCR; the TCRdb copy retains only in-frame clones and omits some. Here the sample spans several thousand clones, roughly 63% being singletons. Time point indicated: cycle 4 day 1 (C4D1), after 6 weeks of nivolumab. Autologous stem cell transplantation was followed by relapse in every patient, and brentuximab vedotin exposure varied. Thawed PBMCs were subjected to magnetic negative selection, which yielded isolated CD8+ T cells. Germline V gives CDR1 MDHEN, CDR2 SYDVKM. V was clipped by 8 bases and J by 3 bases; unmatched bases: 3. CDR3 length equals 13 residues. The entry originates in a study of PD-1 blockade in classical Hodgkin lymphoma. Study-level findings and limits: According to reports, newly diagnosed patients had lower baseline TCR diversity than healthy donors, and relapsed/refractory patients had lower baseline TCR diversity still.

The source of this sequence is a human donor with classical Hodgkin lymphoma. V gene TRBV28 combines with J gene TRBJ1-2; TRBD1 matches 10 bases. Sequences were derived from CD8+ T cells from blood, sampled before the fourth cycle of nivolumab. The CDR3 DNA reads as TGTGCCAGCCGGGACAGGGGTGACTATGGCTACACCTTC. It codes for CASRDRGDYGYTF.